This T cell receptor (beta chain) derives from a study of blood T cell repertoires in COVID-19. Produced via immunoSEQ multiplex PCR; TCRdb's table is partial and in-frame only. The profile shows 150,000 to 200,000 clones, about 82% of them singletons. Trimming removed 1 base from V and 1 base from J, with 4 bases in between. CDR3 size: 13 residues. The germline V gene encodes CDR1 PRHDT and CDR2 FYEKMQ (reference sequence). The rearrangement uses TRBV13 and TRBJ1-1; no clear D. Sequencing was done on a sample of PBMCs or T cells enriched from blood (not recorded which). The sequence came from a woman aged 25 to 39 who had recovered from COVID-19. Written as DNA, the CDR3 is TGTGCCAGCAGCTTAGCAGGGAACACTGAAGCTTTCTTT. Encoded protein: CASSLAGNTEAFF.